This TCR beta chain originates from a study of cytomegalovirus exposure and HLA in healthy donors. Whole-study results and caveats: Cytomegalovirus-associated status was assigned to about 170 TCR beta chains. It was found in a later analysis that first-cohort TCR clusters tended to co-occur in the 120 validation repertoires. Most TCR sequences were seen very rarely across donors, but some public TCRs occurred in many.

The CDR3 consists of 13 residues. Details on this clone: Its specificity is unknown.

TCRdb's copy holds only in-frame clones and misses some; the assay was immunoSEQ multiplex PCR. This sample has 100,000 to 150,000 clones; 89% occur once, and the top ten carry approximately 1.1%. Donors came from a validation cohort of 90 to 150 subjects, distinct from the first 666-subject cohort. The chain is built from TRBV21-1 and TRBJ2-1; the table gives TRBD1 as D, unverified against the DNA. TRBV21-1 is termed a pseudogene. The TCR originated in a woman under 30 in good health and CMV-seronegative. Sequenced sample: PBMCs. The chain's CDR3 is CASSKAGSNEQFF. Here the CDR3 DNA reads TGTGCCAGCAGCAAAGCGGGCTCCAATGAGCAGTTCTTC.